These 5 T cell receptor beta chains were all obtained from the same sample, sequenced in a study of CD8 T cells in Susac syndrome. Random-hexamer reverse transcription was applied to roughly 0.5 to 1 ug RNA. TCRdb reprocessed the immunoSEQ multiplex PCR reads with MiXCR, giving one entry per CDR3 protein. The sample shows fewer than 150,000 distinct CDR3 sequences, about 92% of them seen only once. The sequenced sample was CD4+ T cells from PBMCs. These receptors originate from a human donor with multiple sclerosis.

This sequence joins TRBV5-1 and TRBJ2-7; maybe TRBD1 (5 bases). Trimming removed 2 bases from V and 4 bases from J, with 10 bases in between. The CDR3 is 13 amino acids. CDR1 and CDR2 from the germline V gene are SGHRS and YFSETQ. The CDR3 reads CASSFDRVYEQYF. CDR3 DNA sequence: TGCGCCAGCAGCTTCGACAGAGTTTACGAGCAGTACTTC.

The V gene is TRBV2, the J gene TRBJ2-7, with 12 bases lining up with TRBD1. The CDR3 spans 14 residues. V lost 8 bases and J lost 4; bases outside the gene matches: 6. Germline loops: CDR1 SNHLY, CDR2 FYNNEI. The CDR3 nucleotides read TGTGCCAGCGGGGGGACAGGGGGCTGGTACGAGCAGTACTTC. As protein: CASGGTGGWYEQYF. Supplemented by reference TRBV2 and TRBJ2-7, the full variable domain reads EPEVTQTPSHQVTQMGQEVILRCVPISNHLYFYWYRQILGQKVEFLVSFYNNEISEKSEIFDDQFSVERPDGSNFTLKIRSTKLEDSAMYFCASGGTGGWYEQYFGPGTRLTVT.

V is TRBV20-1 and J is TRBJ2-2, with D perhaps given as TRBD1 or TRBD2 (5 bases each). This CDR3 is 15 amino acids long. Germline loops: CDR1 DFQATT, CDR2 SNEGSKA (reference sequence). Trimming cost V 0 bases and J 6 bases, with 14 bases left between them. CDR3 coding DNA: TGCAGTGCTAGAGATGGGGGAAAATCGGCCGGGGAGCTGTTTTTT. It yields the protein CSARDGGKSAGELFF.

The J gene is TRBJ2-6, the V gene TRBV7-3; no firm D call. Trimming took off 4 bases at V and 0 bases at J, with 4 bases between the two ends. Germline V gene lookup returns CDR1 SGHTA and CDR2 FQGTGA. There are 14 residues in the CDR3. The CDR3 sequence: CASSSLSGANVLTF. Here the CDR3 DNA reads TGTGCCAGCAGCTCCCTCTCTGGGGCCAACGTCCTGACTTTC.

The rearrangement links TRBV2 to TRBJ2-7, with no clear D. The germline V gene has CDR1 SNHLY and CDR2 FYNNEI. The V and J ends lost 2 bases and 6 bases respectively, with 2 bases between them. CDR3 length equals 10 residues. CDR3 bases: TGTGCCAGCAGTGAACCCGAGCAGTACTTC. It specifies CASSEPEQYF.